These 3 T cell receptor beta chains were sequenced from one sample in a study of cytomegalovirus exposure and HLA in healthy donors. The PCR employed 60 Vbeta primers together with 13 Jbeta primers. Measured with immunoSEQ multiplex PCR; TCRdb has only the in-frame clones, and not every one. The table includes about 130,000 clones, approximately 90% detected once. The sample consisted of PBMCs. These TCRs come from a woman aged 25 to 45 in good health and CMV-seronegative.

The chain couples TRBV5-6 to TRBJ2-7; D not certain. Germline CDR1 SGHDT, CDR2 YYEEEE. The length of the CDR3 is 14 residues. Trimming left V 0 bases short and J 2 bases short, with 9 bases between. In DNA, the CDR3 is TGTGCCAGCAGCTTGGGACTCGTCACCTACGAGCAGTACTTC. Amino acid sequence: CASSLGLVTYEQYF.

This chain uses TRBV5-4 with TRBJ2-5; D possibly corresponds to TRBD2 (5 bases). The CDR3 loop spans 11 amino acids. V dropped 1 base and J dropped 11 bases, with 9 bases sitting between them. CDR1 SGHNT and CDR2 YYREEE come from the germline V gene (reference sequence). The CDR3 nucleotides are TGTGCCAGCAGCTTGCAAGGGAGACAGTACTTC. The encoded protein is CASSLQGRQYF.

V is TRBV30 and J is TRBJ1-2; tentatively, D is TRBD1 (6 bases). The CDR3 consists of 11 residues. CDR1 and CDR2 (germline): GTSNPN, SVGIG (reference sequence). Deletions cut 8 bases from V and 8 bases from J, with 15 bases between. The chain's CDR3 is CAGSTGNGYTF. CDR3 nucleotide sequence: TGTGCCGGCAGCACAGGGAACGGCTACACCTTC.